A selection of T cell receptor beta chains follows, all from one sample in a study of beta chain features in type 1 diabetes. Profiled with immunoSEQ multiplex PCR; TCRdb holds only in-frame clones, not every one. Among 600,000 or so clones listed, around 11% were seen once. The sample consisted of naive CD4+ T cells from blood. Every receptor here comes from a man aged 25-45 years with type 1 diabetes. The CDR3 runs from the conserved cysteine through the conserved F or W. Fields, in order: D gene, V gene, J gene, clone size, CDR3 DNA, CDR3 protein. The D gene is left open where the match is weak. A clone size is listed for some rows: how often the clone was seen (once, few, many), or a class if it is expanded.

TRBD2	TRBV6-5	TRBJ2-1	NA	TGTGCCAGCAGTTATCTTCCACCGGGACTAGCACTCTTC	CASSYLPPGLALF
NA	TRBV12-5	TRBJ2-1	few	TGTGCTAGTGGCCCCGCTTCCTACAATGAGCAGTTCTTC	CASGPASYNEQFF
NA	TRBV6-5	TRBJ1-4	NA	TGTGCCAGCAGTTATGGACGGACTAATGAAAAACTGTTTTTT	CASSYGRTNEKLFF
NA	TRBV14	TRBJ2-1	NA	TGTGCCAGCAGCCAAGCGCTTCTCTACGAGCAGTTCTTC	CASSQALLYEQFF
NA	TRBV18	TRBJ2-1	few	TGTGCCAGCTCACCCGGGGAGGGGGGGCAAGGAAACAATGAGCAGTTCTTC	CASSPGEGGQGNNEQFF
NA	TRBV4-3	TRBJ1-4	NA	TGCGCCAGCAGCCAAGTGGGGGCTAATGAAAAACTGTTTTTT	CASSQVGANEKLFF
NA	TRBV7-9	TRBJ1-1	few	TGTGCCAGCAGCCCCACCCGGGACACTGAAGCTTTCTTT	CASSPTRDTEAFF
NA	TRBV4-2	TRBJ1-5	once	TGTGCCAGCAGCAGCACCGATAGCAATCAGCCCCAGCATTTT	CASSSTDSNQPQHF
NA	TRBV4-3	TRBJ1-5	NA	TGCGCCAGCAGCCAAGAGGGAAGGGCCGATCAGCCCCAGCATTTT	CASSQEGRADQPQHF
NA	TRBV18	TRBJ1-1	few	TGTGCCAGCTCACCTCCAGGAGATCCTGAAGCTTTCTTT	CASSPPGDPEAFF
NA	TRBV11-2	TRBJ1-1	few	TGTGCCAGCAGCCACGACGGGGGGCGGACTGAAGCTTTCTTT	CASSHDGGRTEAFF
TRBD2	TRBV5-1	TRBJ2-7	once	TGCGCCAGCAGCGCTCACGGGACTAGCGGACGCGAGCAGTACTTC	CASSAHGTSGREQYF
NA	TRBV19	TRBJ2-3	few	TGTGCCAGTTCCACCGAAGGGGATACGCAGTATTTT	CASSTEGDTQYF
TRBD1	TRBV4-2	TRBJ2-7	few	TGTGCCAGCAGCCAAGGTGCCGGGACAGTCTCCTACGAGCAGTACTTC	CASSQGAGTVSYEQYF
NA	TRBV7-9	TRBJ2-2	NA	TGTGCCAGCAGCTTAGAAGGAGAGCTGTTTTTT	CASSLEGELFF
NA	TRBV6-5	TRBJ2-3	NA	TGTGCCAGCAGTTACTCGAGGGGCAGGGATACGCAGTATTTT	CASSYSRGRDTQYF
NA	TRBV18	TRBJ2-1	few	TGTGCCAGCTCACCAGAGGTTATTGCAGGGAACAATGAGCAGTTCTTC	CASSPEVIAGNNEQFF
NA	TRBV27	TRBJ2-5	NA	TGTGCCAGCAGTTTAGCCGGGACGCCAGTGGGAGAGACCCAGTACTTC	CASSLAGTPVGETQYF
NA	TRBV7-2	TRBJ2-5	few	TGTGCCAGCAGCTCCCGCGGGCGGGGGCCCCAAGAGACCCAGTACTTC	CASSSRGRGPQETQYF
NA	TRBV9	TRBJ1-1	few	TGTGCCAGCAGCGTAGCTACGGGGGCAGCTTTCTTT	CASSVATGAAFF
TRBD1	TRBV5-1	TRBJ2-5	NA	TGCGCCAGCAGCTTGGCACAGGGGACGTGGGAGACCCAGTACTTC	CASSLAQGTWETQYF
NA	TRBV28	TRBJ2-2	NA	TGTGCCAGCAGTCCCCCGAACACCGGGGAGCTGTTTTTT	CASSPPNTGELFF
NA	TRBV4-3	TRBJ2-2	NA	TGCGCCAGCAGATCCTCTGGACAGTTCGGGGAGCTGTTTTTT	CASRSSGQFGELFF
TRBD1	TRBV2	TRBJ1-5	NA	TGTGCCAGCAGTGGGGGACAGAGGTCCAATCAGCCCCAGCATTTT	CASSGGQRSNQPQHF
TRBD1	TRBV7-2	TRBJ1-1	few	TGTGCCAGCAGCTCCCAGGGGGGCACTGAAGCTTTCTTT	CASSSQGGTEAFF
NA	TRBV7-9	TRBJ2-7	NA	TGTGCCAGCAGACAGACAGGAGATGCCTCCTACGAGCAGTACTTC	CASRQTGDASYEQYF
NA	TRBV19	TRBJ1-2	few	TGTGCCAGTAGTCTACGCAGGGGCACTAACTATGGCTACACCTTC	CASSLRRGTNYGYTF
NA	TRBV6-5	TRBJ2-1	few	TGTGCCAGCAGTGCCGTTAGGAGCTCCTACAATGAGCAGTTCTTC	CASSAVRSSYNEQFF
NA	TRBV15	TRBJ1-2	NA	TGTGCCACCAGCAGAGGCGGTTCCCACTATGGCTACACCTTC	CATSRGGSHYGYTF
TRBD1	TRBV2	TRBJ2-7	few	TGTGCCAGCAGTGACACAGGGGCGAGCTACGAGCAGTACTTC	CASSDTGASYEQYF
NA	TRBV4-3	TRBJ2-1	few	TGCGCCAGCAGCCAAGATAGTCAGGGAATGCGGGTGCAGTTCTTC	CASSQDSQGMRVQFF
NA	TRBV4-2	TRBJ2-4	NA	TGTGCCAGCAGCCAGACAGGAGTAGCCAAAAACATTCAGTACTTC	CASSQTGVAKNIQYF
NA	TRBV18	TRBJ1-2	NA	TGTGCCAGCGGGGTTCCCCCTTATGGCTACACCTTC	CASGVPPYGYTF
TRBD1	TRBV5-1	TRBJ2-7	NA	TGCGCCAGCAGCGTACTGGGACAGACCGACTACGAGCAGTACTTC	CASSVLGQTDYEQYF
NA	TRBV7-2	TRBJ2-7	NA	TGTGCCAGCAGCGGACTAGGGACACTTCAATACGAGCAGTACTTC	CASSGLGTLQYEQYF
TRBD1	TRBV30	TRBJ2-2	NA	TGTGCCTGGAGTGGCCACAGGGGCACCGGGGAGCTGTTTTTT	CAWSGHRGTGELFF
NA	TRBV7-7	TRBJ2-5	NA	TGTGCCAGCAGCTTTGGACAGAATGCAGAGACCCAGTACTTC	CASSFGQNAETQYF
TRBD2	TRBV10-1	TRBJ2-1	few	TGCGCCAGCAGCGCCGGGACTAGCGGGCGCCCCTTTGAGCAGTTCTTC	CASSAGTSGRPFEQFF
NA	TRBV4-3	TRBJ2-4	NA	TGCGCCAGCAGCCAAGATCGGCTCCAAAACATTCAGTACTTC	CASSQDRLQNIQYF
NA	TRBV4-2	TRBJ1-3	NA	TGTGCCAGCAGCCGGGCCTCTGGAAACACCATATATTTT	CASSRASGNTIYF
TRBD1	TRBV5-1	TRBJ2-2	few	TGCGCCAGCAGCCCCGACAGGGGGTGGTCCGGGGAGCTGTTTTTT	CASSPDRGWSGELFF
TRBD1	TRBV7-9	TRBJ1-2	NA	TGTGCCAGCAGCGGCTTACGTGACAGGGGGCTTGGCTATGGCTACACCTTC	CASSGLRDRGLGYGYTF
TRBD2	TRBV7-2	TRBJ2-3	NA	TGTGCCAGCAGCCCCAGCCCAGCGGGGCTCGGAGATACGCAGTATTTT	CASSPSPAGLGDTQYF
NA	TRBV28	TRBJ2-5	NA	TGTGCCAGCAGTCCCAGTTTCACAGGACAAGAGACCCAGTACTTC	CASSPSFTGQETQYF
NA	TRBV7-8	TRBJ1-1	NA	TGTGCCAGCAGCCCCCCGCCGGGAGGGCACACTGAAGCTTTCTTT	CASSPPPGGHTEAFF
TRBD1	TRBV7-9	TRBJ2-1	NA	TGTGCCAGCAGCTTAGAACCCACCAGGACAGGGTCGAATGAGCAGTTCTTC	CASSLEPTRTGSNEQFF
NA	TRBV10-3	TRBJ2-7	few	TGTGCCATCAGTGAGACAGGGAGTAAGTACGAGCAGTACTTC	CAISETGSKYEQYF
NA	TRBV6-6	TRBJ2-2	few	TGTGCCAGCAGTTACACCGGGGGCACCGGGGAGCTGTTTTTT	CASSYTGGTGELFF
NA	TRBV5-1	TRBJ2-2	NA	TGCGCCAGCAGCTTGGGGACTCCTCCCGGGGAGCTGTTTTTT	CASSLGTPPGELFF
NA	TRBV6-5	TRBJ2-7	once	TGTGCCAGCAGTGCAGGGAGGCCCTACGAGCAGTACTTC	CASSAGRPYEQYF
TRBD1	TRBV7-9	TRBJ2-2	once	TGTGCCAGCAGCCCAGACAGGGCGTGGACCGGGGAGCTGTTTTTT	CASSPDRAWTGELFF